This record concerns one T cell receptor beta chain sequence. Its antigen is unknown. This entry is derived from a study of post-analysis software for immune sequencing data. Study observations and caveats: The study found TRBV5-6, TRBV5-1 and TRBV20-1 among a few TRBV segments more frequent in patients than controls.

The library was made from cDNA and included unique molecular identifiers. MiXCR, run by TCRdb on the PCR reads, gives a single entry per CDR3 protein. Here the sample spans around 770,000 distinct CDR3 sequences, 40% to 55% being singletons. The CDR3 sequence is 16 residues long. Germline lookup yields CDR1 LNHNV and CDR2 YYDKDF (reference sequence). The V end was cut by 5 bases, the J end by 0 bases, with 13 bases between. This TCR derives from a girl between 10 and 17 years old with multiple sclerosis. The rearrangement links TRBV15 to TRBJ1-4; a possible D gene is TRBD1 (6 bases). Sequencing was performed on blood. The CDR3 DNA is TGTGCCACCAGCCCCGGACAGCTGACAACTAATGAAAAACTGTTTTTT. Translating gives CATSPGQLTTNEKLFF.